This T cell receptor (beta chain) was identified during a study of T cell repertoires in cytomegalovirus infection. General study points: The study found HLA-C-restricted CMV-specific TCR beta clonotypes dominating the ex vivo response. Adding up the frequency of public TCR beta families identified people who carried CMV plus the relevant HLA.

This clonotype was counted only a few times. Its cognate antigen is unknown. TCRdb itself ran the reads through MiXCR, one entry per CDR3 protein. Here the sample spans approximately 990,000 distinct CDR3 sequences, about a third being singletons. The ends were cut back, 2 bases at V and 8 bases at J, with 12 bases in the middle. The V gene's germline CDR1 is SGHVS and CDR2 FNYEAQ. The CDR3 totals 13 residues. This TCR came from a human donor in good health (CMV status not recorded). Some clones in this sample may be carry-over from other donors' samples. The chain combines TRBV7-6 with TRBJ1-2; D is perhaps TRBD1 (5 bases). Sequences were derived from cultured CD8+ T cells from PBMCs, sampled from culture after CMV antigen stimulation. The CDR3 bases are TGTGCCAGCAGCTTAAATCAGGGTCAGGGCTACACCTTC. Translation: CASSLNQGQGYTF.